The 15 T cell receptor beta chains listed next were all sequenced from one sample in a study of T-cell memory formation after mild COVID-19. TCRdb re-derived calls from the 5' RACE reads in MiXCR, one entry per CDR3 protein. The sample holds about 470,000 distinct CDR3 sequences, about 23% seen once. The sample comprised PBMCs or a T cell subset sorted from them (not recorded which). These receptors all stem from an adult woman who had mild COVID-19 (a few samples of this study predate the infection). Cell type and time point are not known.

The rearrangement uses TRBV10-3 and TRBJ2-3, with D perhaps TRBD2 (5 bases). With 8 bases removed from V and 6 bases from J, the gap between germline ends came to 12 bases. Germline-derived CDR1 and CDR2 are ENHRY and SYGVKD. The CDR3 loop spans 12 amino acids. CDR3 nucleotides: TGTGCCATCCAGGAGGCCGGGGATACGCAGTATTTT. The encoded protein is CAIQEAGDTQYF.

This clonotype was seen a handful of times. One junction end disagrees with the germline gene, perhaps due to a read error. This chain joins TRBV7-8 and TRBJ1-1, with unresolved D. Germline V gene sequence: CDR1 SGHVS, CDR2 FQNEAQ. CDR3 length equals 12 residues. In DNA form, the CDR3 reads TGTGCCAGCACCTTAAGGGTGGGTGAAGCTTTCTTT. It codes for CASTLRVGEAFF. The whole variable domain, filled in from reference TRBV7-8 and TRBJ1-1, reads GAGVSQSPRYKVAKRGQDVALRCDPISGHVSLFWYQQALGQGPEFLTYFQNEAQLDKSGLPSDRFFAERPEGSVSTLKIQRTQQEDSAVYLCASTLRVGEAFFGQGTRLTVV.

The chain joins TRBV5-5 to TRBJ1-3, with a tentative D call TRBD1 (5 bases). Germline CDR1 reads SGHKS; CDR2 reads YYEKEE (reference sequence). CDR3 size: 16 residues. Trimming cost V 3 bases and J 3 bases, with 16 bases left between them. The CDR3 is CASSSRTGAGGNTIYF. The DNA of the CDR3 is TGTGCCAGCAGCTCGCGGACTGGGGCCGGTGGAAACACCATATATTTT.

This clonotype was recorded a few times. The chain joins TRBV7-2 to TRBJ2-5, with TRBD1 matching 8 bases. V trimming: 5 bases; J trimming: 9 bases; junction bases outside the gene matches: 14. CDR1 is SGHTA, CDR2 FQGNSA, per germline. The length of the CDR3 is 15 residues. The CDR3 loop is CASSPRQGQGAAQYF. The CDR3 DNA follows: TGTGCCAGCAGCCCGAGACAGGGGCAAGGGGCGGCCCAGTACTTC. The complete variable domain, with remaining parts taken from reference TRBV7-2 and TRBJ2-5, reads GAGVSQSPSNKVTEKGKDVELRCDPISGHTALYWYRQSLGQGLEFLIYFQGNSAPDKSGLPSDRFSAERTGGSVSTLTIQRTQQEDSAVYLCASSPRQGQGAAQYFGPGTRLLVL.

This rearrangement joins TRBV18 to TRBJ2-3; 7 bases are shared with TRBD2. The CDR3 loop spans 15 amino acids. V was pared by 4 bases and J by 1 base, with 5 bases of the junction left unmatched. The V gene's germline CDR1 is KGHSH and CDR2 LQKENI. In DNA form, the CDR3 reads TGTGCCAGCTCACTGACTAGCTTGCGCACAGATACGCAGTATTTT. Translating it yields CASSLTSLRTDTQYF.

V gene TRBV12-3 or TRBV12-4 combines with J gene TRBJ2-3; TRBD1 might be the D (6 bases). CDR3 size: 13 residues. Trimming cost V 5 bases and J 12 bases, with 18 bases left between them. This CDR3 is CASSPQGSLPQYF. CDR3 nucleotide sequence: TGTGCCAGCAGTCCACAGGGTAGTTTGCCCCAGTATTTT.

This clonotype was detected only a few times. The chain combines TRBV7-2 with TRBJ2-1; 10 bases match TRBD1. The ends lost 1 base at V and 7 bases at J; junction bases unmatched: 10. The CDR3 spans 17 residues. Germline CDR1 and CDR2: SGHTA and FQGNSA. This chain's CDR3 is CASSLGTGGQGLNEQFF. Here the CDR3 DNA reads TGTGCCAGCAGCTTAGGGACAGGGGGTCAGGGGTTGAATGAGCAGTTCTTC.

This clonotype was observed a few times. The chain employs TRBV3-1 and TRBJ2-7; D not certain. The CDR3 covers 16 residues. Germline CDR1 reads LGHDT; CDR2 reads YNNKEL (reference sequence). Trimming removed 0 bases from V and 0 bases from J, with 12 bases in between. CDR3 DNA: TGTGCCAGCAGCCAAGACCCTGGCGTGAGCTCCTACGAGCAGTACTTC. Its translation is CASSQDPGVSSYEQYF.

This clonotype was seen just once. This chain connects TRBV7-9 to TRBJ2-2; no clear D gene. Germline values: CDR1 SEHNR, CDR2 FQNEAQ (reference sequence). This CDR3 is 13 amino acids long. The V and J ends lost 3 bases and 4 bases respectively, with 6 bases between them. CDR3 bases: TGTGCCAGCAGCTTTGGTTCCACCGGGGAGCTGTTTTTT. Protein product: CASSFGSTGELFF.

This clonotype was found a few times. The chain carries TRBV9 and TRBJ2-2, with D maybe TRBD2 (5 bases). Germline V gene sequence: CDR1 SGDLS, CDR2 YYNGEE. The CDR3 extends over 15 amino acids. Trimming stripped 4 bases from V and 1 base from J, with 11 bases between. The CDR3 DNA sequence: TGTGCCAGCAGCCCATTGGGAGAGAACACCGGGGAGCTGTTTTTT. Translation: CASSPLGENTGELFF.

The CDR3 DNA follows: TGTGCCACCAGTGCCTTGCCCGGGCAAAGTTACAATGAGCAGTTCTTC. This sequence encodes CATSALPGQSYNEQFF. The J gene is TRBJ2-1, the V gene TRBV24-1, with unresolved D. Germline V gene sequence: CDR1 KGHDR, CDR2 SFDVKD. V dropped 5 bases and J dropped 4 bases, with 17 bases sitting between them. CDR3 length: 16 amino acids.

This clonotype has just a few counts. The chain employs TRBV18 and TRBJ1-4; 9 bases line up with TRBD1. This CDR3 is 14 amino acids long. The ends lost 4 bases at V and 8 bases at J; junction bases unmatched: 5. CDR1 is KGHSH, CDR2 LQKENI, per germline. CDR3 in DNA: TGTGCCAGCTCACTACAGGGGGCAGGAGAAAAACTGTTTTTT. Encoded protein: CASSLQGAGEKLFF.

This clonotype occurred a few times. V and J are TRBV27 and TRBJ1-1; a possible D gene is TRBD1 (6 bases). The ends were cut back, 1 base at V and 7 bases at J, with 10 bases in the middle. The germline V gene encodes CDR1 MNHEY and CDR2 SMNVEV (reference sequence). The CDR3 loop spans 13 amino acids. The CDR3 DNA follows: TGTGCCAGCAGTTTATACAGGGCTAATGAAGCTTTCTTT. Its protein is CASSLYRANEAFF.

This clonotype was picked up a small number of times. The chain combines TRBV20-1 with TRBJ2-2; perhaps TRBD1 as D (6 bases). The V end was cut by 6 bases, the J end by 4 bases, with 12 bases between. The CDR3 extends over 13 amino acids. The germline V gene encodes CDR1 DFQATT and CDR2 SNEGSKA (reference sequence). The CDR3 nucleotides read TGCAGTGCGCCCGACAGGACCACCGGGGAGCTGTTTTTT. This gives the protein CSAPDRTTGELFF.

This chain joins TRBV7-9 and TRBJ2-4; 7 bases are shared with TRBD1. Germline trimming cut 5 bases from V and 4 bases from J; bases unmatched to any gene: 11. Germline V gives CDR1 SEHNR, CDR2 FQNEAQ (reference sequence). The CDR3 consists of 16 residues. The CDR3 DNA sequence: TGTGCCAGCAGCCCTACGACTGGGACAGAGAAAAACATTCAGTACTTC. This gives the protein CASSPTTGTEKNIQYF.